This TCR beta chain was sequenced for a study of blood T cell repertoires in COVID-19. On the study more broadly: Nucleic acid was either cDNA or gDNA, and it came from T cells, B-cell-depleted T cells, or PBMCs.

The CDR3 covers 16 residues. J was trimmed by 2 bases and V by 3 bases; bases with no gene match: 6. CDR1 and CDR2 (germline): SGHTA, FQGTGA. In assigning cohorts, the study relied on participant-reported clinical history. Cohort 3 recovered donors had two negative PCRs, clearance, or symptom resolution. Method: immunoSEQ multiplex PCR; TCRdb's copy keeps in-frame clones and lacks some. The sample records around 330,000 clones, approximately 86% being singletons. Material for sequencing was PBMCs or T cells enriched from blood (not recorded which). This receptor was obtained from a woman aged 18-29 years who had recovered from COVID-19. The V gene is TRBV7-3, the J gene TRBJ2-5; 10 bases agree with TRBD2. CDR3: CASSLGPSGGQETQYF. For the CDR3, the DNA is TGTGCCAGCAGCTTGGGGCCTAGCGGGGGTCAAGAGACCCAGTACTTC.